The rows below give T cell receptor beta chains drawn from one sample of a study of identical twins. TCRdb reanalysed the 5' RACE reads using MiXCR and keeps one entry per CDR3 protein. Of approximately 600,000 distinct CDR3 sequences listed, under 8.5% are singletons. The data also belong to a second study, concerning yellow fever vaccine responses in identical twins.

What was sequenced was PBMCs. The receptors shown here come from a woman aged 18-29 years in good health. Each CDR3 is given without its conserved first and last residue. The order of the fields is V gene, clone size, CDR3 protein. The size entry is marked missing in some rows and otherwise reads once, few, many or a size class.

TRBV7-2 many ASRSTGDTGELF
TRBV4-1 many ASSLVMESPGELF
TRBV7-8 few ASSLGTVSSYEQY
TRBV5-8 . ASSSTRQGWETQY
TRBV9 . ASSPSTGPGANVLT
TRBV2 few ATDTGSGGYT
TRBV29-1 few SAGGAQETQY
TRBV10-3 . AISESGQGDNSPLH
TRBV15 many ATSRGLGRGLYSNQPQH
TRBV6-1 . ACLGKGHQETQY
TRBV20-1 . SATRGLGDTGELF
TRBV29-1 . SVGGHSYEQY
TRBV12-3/TRBV12-4 many ASSLRGSQETQY
TRBV28 many ASTRRAGSYEQY
TRBV14 few ASSQPDVSSGANVLT
TRBV28 few ASSQRPGGYT
TRBV12-3/TRBV12-4 many ASSLGGTAATGELF
TRBV4-1 . ASSPGTSPYEQY
TRBV20-1 . SARDPGLTYEQY
TRBV5-1 . ASSQSVGQGMETQY
TRBV20-1 few SAEGTANYGYT
TRBV29-1 . SVVTSGVDEQY
TRBV6-5 many ASSYDRGPNTEAF
TRBV24-1 . ATSDSGRTPAGEAF
TRBV6-5 few ASSYSSAGLSYEQY
TRBV6-1 few ASSQGWIGANYGYT
TRBV12-3/TRBV12-4 many ASSLGGPNSPLH
TRBV7-2 many ASSLLGQGSSGNTIY
TRBV12-3/TRBV12-4 many ASSLIPGYGYT
TRBV2 . ASRGAAQETQY
TRBV5-1 many ASSPSLANTGELF
TRBV7-9 many ASSYGDYEQY
TRBV11-2 . ASSWDSFSKNIQY
TRBV9 . ASSVDRPSYGYT
TRBV20-1 many SARSSTGPSRPEQF
TRBV20-1 . SARDRGATDTQY
TRBV7-9 few ASSPGLAPLSTDTQY
TRBV4-2 . ASSQEDGGLQY
TRBV7-6 . ASSWTLDEQF
TRBV20-1 few RTNRGDTQY
TRBV27 . ASSLFSRASYNEQF
TRBV5-5 . AMGPGILWSYGYT
TRBV6-1 many ASSSKGAVRRDTEAF
TRBV2 few ASSASGPSYNEQF